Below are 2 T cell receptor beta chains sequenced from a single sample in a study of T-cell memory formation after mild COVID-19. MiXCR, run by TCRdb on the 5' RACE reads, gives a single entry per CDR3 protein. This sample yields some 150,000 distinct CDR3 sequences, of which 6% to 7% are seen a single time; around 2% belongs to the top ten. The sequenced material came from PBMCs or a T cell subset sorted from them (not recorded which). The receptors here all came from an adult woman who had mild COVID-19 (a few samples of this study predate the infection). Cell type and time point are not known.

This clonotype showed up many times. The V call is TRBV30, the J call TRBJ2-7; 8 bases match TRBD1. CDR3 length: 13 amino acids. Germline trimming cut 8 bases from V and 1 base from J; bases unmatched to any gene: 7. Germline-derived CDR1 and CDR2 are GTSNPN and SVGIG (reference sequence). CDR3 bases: TGTGCCCGATCTCGGACAGGGTCCTACGAGCAGTACTTC. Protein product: CARSRTGSYEQYF.

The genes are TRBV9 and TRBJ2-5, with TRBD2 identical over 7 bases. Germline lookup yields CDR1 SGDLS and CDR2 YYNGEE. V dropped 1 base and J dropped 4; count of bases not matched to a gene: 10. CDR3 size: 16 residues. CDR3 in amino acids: CASSVTLTSRGETQYF. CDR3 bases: TGTGCCAGCAGCGTAACCCTGACTAGCCGGGGAGAGACCCAGTACTTC.